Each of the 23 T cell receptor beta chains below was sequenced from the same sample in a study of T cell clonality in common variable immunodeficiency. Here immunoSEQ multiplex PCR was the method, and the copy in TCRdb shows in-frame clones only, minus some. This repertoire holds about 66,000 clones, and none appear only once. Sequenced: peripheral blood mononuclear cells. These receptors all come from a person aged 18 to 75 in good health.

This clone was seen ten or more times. The CDR3 DNA, read in part, is TGTGCCAGCAGCTTATCAGCGCGGGATGTCCACAATGAG. Encoded protein: CASSLSARDVHNE. The full CDR3 protein is CASSLSARDVHNEQFF. The chain recombines TRBV7-3 with TRBJ2-1, with a weak D call TRBD2 (6 bases). The CDR3 end falls 3 residues outside the read, so it is completed with the germline J gene. This CDR3 is built from 16 residues. Germline-derived CDR1 and CDR2 are SGHTA and FQGTGA. Trimming took off 2 bases at V and 5 bases at J, with 16 bases between the two ends. Looking up the rest from reference TRBV7-3 and TRBJ2-1 gives the full variable domain: GAGVSQTPSNKVTEKGKYVELRCDPISGHTALYWYRQSLGQGPEFLIYFQGTGAADDSGLPNDRFFAVRPEGSVSTLKIQRTERGDSAVYLCASSLSARDVHNEQFFGPGTRLTVL.

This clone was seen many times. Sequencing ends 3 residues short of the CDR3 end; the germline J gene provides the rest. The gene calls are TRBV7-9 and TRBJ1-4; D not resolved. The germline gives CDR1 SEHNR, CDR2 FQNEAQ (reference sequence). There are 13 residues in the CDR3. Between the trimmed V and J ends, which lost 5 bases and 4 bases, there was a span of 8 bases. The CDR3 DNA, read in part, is TGTGCCAGCAGCGCTTCACTTAATGAAAAA. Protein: CASSASLNEK. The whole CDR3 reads CASSASLNEKLFF. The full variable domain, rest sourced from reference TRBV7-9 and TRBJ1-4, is DTGVSQNPRHKITKRGQNVTFRCDPISEHNRLYWYRQTLGQGPEFLTYFQNEAQLEKSRLLSDRFSAERPKGSFSTLEIQRTEQGDSAMYLCASSASLNEKLFFGSGTQLSVL.

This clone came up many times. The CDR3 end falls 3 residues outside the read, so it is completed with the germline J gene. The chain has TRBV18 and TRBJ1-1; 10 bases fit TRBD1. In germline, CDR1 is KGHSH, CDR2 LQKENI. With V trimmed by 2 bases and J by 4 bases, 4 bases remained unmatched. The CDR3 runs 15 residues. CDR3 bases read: TGTGCCAGCTCACCAGGGACAGGGGTAAGCACTGAA. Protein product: CASSPGTGVSTE. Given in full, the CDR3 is CASSPGTGVSTEAFF.

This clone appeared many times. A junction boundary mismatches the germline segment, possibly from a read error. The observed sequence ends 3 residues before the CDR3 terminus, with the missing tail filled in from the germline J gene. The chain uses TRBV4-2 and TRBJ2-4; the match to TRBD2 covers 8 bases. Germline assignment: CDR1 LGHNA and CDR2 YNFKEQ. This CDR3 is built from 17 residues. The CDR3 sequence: CASSQVLAGLAKNIQYF. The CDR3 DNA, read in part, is TGCGCCAGCAGCCAAGTTCTAGCGGGTTTAGCCAAAAACATT.

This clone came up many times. CDR3 loop: CASSKDRLSTDTQYF. CDR3 DNA, as far as it was read: TGTGCCAGCAGTAAAGATCGGTTGAGCACAGATACG. V and J are TRBV6-1 and TRBJ2-3; D not resolved. The read ends 3 residues early relative to the CDR3; the germline J gene fills the gap. The CDR3 is 15 residues long. Germline V lookup: CDR1 MNHNS, CDR2 SASEGT. Trimming pared 5 bases from V and 0 bases from J, leaving 12 bases between.

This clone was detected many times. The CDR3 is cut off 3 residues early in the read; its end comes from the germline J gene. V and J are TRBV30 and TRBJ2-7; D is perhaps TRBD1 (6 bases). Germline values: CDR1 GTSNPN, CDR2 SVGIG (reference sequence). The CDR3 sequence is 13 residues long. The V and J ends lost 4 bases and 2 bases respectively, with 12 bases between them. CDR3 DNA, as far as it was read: TGTGCCTGGAACACCGGGACACCCTACGAG. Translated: CAWNTGTPYE. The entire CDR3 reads CAWNTGTPYEQYF.

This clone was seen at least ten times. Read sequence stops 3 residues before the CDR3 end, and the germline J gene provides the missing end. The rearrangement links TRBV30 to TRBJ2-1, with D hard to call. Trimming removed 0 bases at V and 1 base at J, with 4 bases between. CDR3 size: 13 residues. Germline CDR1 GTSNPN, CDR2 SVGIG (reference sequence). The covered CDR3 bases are TGTGCCTGGAGTGTCCTGTCCTACAATGAG. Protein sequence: CAWSVLSYNE. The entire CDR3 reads CAWSVLSYNEQFF.

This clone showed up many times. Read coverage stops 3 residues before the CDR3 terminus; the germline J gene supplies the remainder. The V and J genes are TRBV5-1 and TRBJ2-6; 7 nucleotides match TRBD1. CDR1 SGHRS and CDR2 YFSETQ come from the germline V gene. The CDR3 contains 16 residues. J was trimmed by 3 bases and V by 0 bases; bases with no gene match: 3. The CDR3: CASSLGQGIGANVLTF. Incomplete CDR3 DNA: TGCGCCAGCAGCTTGGGACAGGGAATTGGGGCCAACGTC.

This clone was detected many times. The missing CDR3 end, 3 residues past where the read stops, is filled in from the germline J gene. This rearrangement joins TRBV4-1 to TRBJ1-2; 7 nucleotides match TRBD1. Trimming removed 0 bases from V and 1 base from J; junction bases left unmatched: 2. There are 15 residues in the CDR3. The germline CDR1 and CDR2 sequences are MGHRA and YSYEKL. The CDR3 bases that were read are TGCGCCAGCAGCCAAGATGCAGGGGGTAACTATGGC. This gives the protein CASSQDAGGNYG. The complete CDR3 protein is CASSQDAGGNYGYTF.

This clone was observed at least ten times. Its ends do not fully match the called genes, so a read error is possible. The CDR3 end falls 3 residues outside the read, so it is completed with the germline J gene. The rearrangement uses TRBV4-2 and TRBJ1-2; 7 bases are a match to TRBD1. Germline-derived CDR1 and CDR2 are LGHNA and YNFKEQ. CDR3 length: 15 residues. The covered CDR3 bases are TGCGCCAGCAGCCAGGCCTACAGGGACAGCTATGGC. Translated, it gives CASSQAYRDSYG. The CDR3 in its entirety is CASSQAYRDSYGYTF.

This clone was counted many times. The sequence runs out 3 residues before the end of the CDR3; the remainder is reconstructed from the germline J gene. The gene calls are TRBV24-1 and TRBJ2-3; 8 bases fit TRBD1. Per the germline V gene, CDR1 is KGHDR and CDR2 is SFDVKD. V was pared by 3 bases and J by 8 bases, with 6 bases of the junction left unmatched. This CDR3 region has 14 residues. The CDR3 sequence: CATSDRRQGSTQYF. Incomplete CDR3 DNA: TGTGCCACCAGTGATCGCAGACAGGGGAGTACG.

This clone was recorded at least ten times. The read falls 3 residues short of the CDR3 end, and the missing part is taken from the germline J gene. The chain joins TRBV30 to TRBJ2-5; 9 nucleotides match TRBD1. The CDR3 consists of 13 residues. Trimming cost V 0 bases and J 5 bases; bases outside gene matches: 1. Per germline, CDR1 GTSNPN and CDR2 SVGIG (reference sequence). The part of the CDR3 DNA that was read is TGTGCCTGGAGTGTACAGGGGGCCGAGACC. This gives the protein CAWSVQGAET. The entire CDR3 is CAWSVQGAETQYF.

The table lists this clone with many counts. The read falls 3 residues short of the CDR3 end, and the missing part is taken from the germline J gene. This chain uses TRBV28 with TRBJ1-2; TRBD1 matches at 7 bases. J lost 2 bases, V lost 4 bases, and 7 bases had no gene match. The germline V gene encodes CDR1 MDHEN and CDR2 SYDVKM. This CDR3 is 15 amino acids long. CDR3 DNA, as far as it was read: TGTGCCAGCAGTTCCCCCCCGACAGGGAACTATGGC. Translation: CASSSPPTGNYG. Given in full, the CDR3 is CASSSPPTGNYGYTF.

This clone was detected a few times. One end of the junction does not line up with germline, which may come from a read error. The sequenced part of the CDR3 DNA is TGTGCTAGCAGCTTAGGGGCAGGGCCTACCTACGAG. This encodes CASSLGAGPTYE. In full, the CDR3 reads CASSLGAGPTYEQYF. The V call is TRBV7-7, the J call TRBJ2-7; D is perhaps TRBD1 (5 bases). The DNA ends 3 residues before the CDR3 does, and the rest of the CDR3 is filled in from the germline J gene. CDR3 length: 15 amino acids. Germline lookup yields CDR1 SSHAT and CDR2 FNYEAQ (reference sequence).

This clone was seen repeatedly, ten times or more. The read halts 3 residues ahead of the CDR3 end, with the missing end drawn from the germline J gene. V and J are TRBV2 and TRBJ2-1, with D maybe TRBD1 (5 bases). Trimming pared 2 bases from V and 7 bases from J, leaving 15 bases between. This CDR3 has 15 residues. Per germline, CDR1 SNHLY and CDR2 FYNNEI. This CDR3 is CASSELSGSRNEQFF. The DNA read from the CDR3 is TGTGCCAGCAGTGAACTGTCAGGGTCGAGGAATGAG.

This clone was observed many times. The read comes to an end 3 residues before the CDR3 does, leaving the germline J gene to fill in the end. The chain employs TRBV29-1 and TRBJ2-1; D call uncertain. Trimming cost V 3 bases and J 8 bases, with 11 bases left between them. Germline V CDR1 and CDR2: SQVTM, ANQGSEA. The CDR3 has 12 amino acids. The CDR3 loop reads CSVEGDSDEQFF. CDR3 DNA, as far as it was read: TGCAGCGTTGAGGGTGACTCCGATGAG.

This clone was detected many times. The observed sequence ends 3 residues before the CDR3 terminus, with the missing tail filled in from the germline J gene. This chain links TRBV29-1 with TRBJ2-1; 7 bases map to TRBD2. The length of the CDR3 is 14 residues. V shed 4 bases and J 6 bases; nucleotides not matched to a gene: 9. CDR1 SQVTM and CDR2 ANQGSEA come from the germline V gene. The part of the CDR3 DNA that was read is TGCAGCGTTGCCCCCCGCGGGAGTATCAATGAG. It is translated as CSVAPRGSINE. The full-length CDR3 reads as CSVAPRGSINEQFF.

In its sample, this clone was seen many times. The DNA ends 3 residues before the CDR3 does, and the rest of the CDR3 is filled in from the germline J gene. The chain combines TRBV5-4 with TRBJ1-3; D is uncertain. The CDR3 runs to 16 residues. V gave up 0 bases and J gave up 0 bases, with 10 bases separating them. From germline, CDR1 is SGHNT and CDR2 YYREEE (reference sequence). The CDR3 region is CASSLGGQASGNTIYF. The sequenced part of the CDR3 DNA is TGTGCCAGCAGCTTGGGTGGCCAGGCCTCTGGAAACACC.

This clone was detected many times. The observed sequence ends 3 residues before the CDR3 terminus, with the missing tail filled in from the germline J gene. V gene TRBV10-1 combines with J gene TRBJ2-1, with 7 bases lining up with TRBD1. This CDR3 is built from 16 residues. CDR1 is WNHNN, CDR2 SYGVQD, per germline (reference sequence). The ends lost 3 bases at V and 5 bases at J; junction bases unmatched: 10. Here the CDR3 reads CASSDPIGGPNNEQFF. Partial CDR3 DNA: TGCGCCAGCAGTGACCCCATAGGGGGCCCAAACAATGAG.

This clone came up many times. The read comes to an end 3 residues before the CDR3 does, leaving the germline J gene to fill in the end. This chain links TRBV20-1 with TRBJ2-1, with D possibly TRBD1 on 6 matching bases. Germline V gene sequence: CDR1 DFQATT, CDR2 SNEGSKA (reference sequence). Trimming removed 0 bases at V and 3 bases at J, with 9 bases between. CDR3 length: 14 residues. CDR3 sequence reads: CSARDMTGYNEQFF. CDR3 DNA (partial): TGCAGTGCTAGAGATATGACAGGCTACAATGAG.

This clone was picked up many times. The chain's CDR3 is CASSVSGTPHNEQFF. CDR3 DNA, as far as it was read: TGTGCCAGCAGTGTTAGCGGGACCCCCCACAATGAG. The rearrangement joins TRBV28 to TRBJ2-1; 8 nucleotides line up with TRBD2. The read finishes 3 residues shy of the CDR3 end, and the germline J gene is used to complete it. Germline trimming cut 5 bases from V and 5 bases from J; bases unmatched to any gene: 8. CDR3 length: 15 residues. Germline V CDR1 and CDR2: MDHEN, SYDVKM.

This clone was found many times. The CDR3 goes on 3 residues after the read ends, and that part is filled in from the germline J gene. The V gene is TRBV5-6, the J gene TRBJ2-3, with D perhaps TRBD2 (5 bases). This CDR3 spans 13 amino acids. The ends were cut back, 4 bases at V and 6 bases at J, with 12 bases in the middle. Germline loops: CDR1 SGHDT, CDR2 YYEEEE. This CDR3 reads CASSMVASDTQYF. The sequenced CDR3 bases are TGTGCCAGCAGCATGGTAGCGAGTGATACG. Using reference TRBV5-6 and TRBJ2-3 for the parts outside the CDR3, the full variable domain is DAGVTQSPTHLIKTRGQQVTLRCSPKSGHDTVSWYQQALGQGPQFIFQYYEEEERQRGNFPDRFSGHQFPNYSSELNVNALLLGDSALYLCASSMVASDTQYFGPGTRLTVL.

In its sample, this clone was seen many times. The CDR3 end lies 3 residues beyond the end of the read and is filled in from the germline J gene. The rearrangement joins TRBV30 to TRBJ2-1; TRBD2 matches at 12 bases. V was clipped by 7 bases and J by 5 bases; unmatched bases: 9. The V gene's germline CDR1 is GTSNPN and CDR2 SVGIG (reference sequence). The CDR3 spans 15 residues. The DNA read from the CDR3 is TGTGCCTTATGGACTAGCGGGAAGGGGGACAATGAG. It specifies CALWTSGKGDNE. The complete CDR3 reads CALWTSGKGDNEQFF.